These T cell receptor beta chains were read from a single sample in a study of T-cell reconstitution after alpha-beta-depleted transplantation in children. TCRdb independently ran MiXCR on the PCR reads; one entry per CDR3 protein. The data show hundreds of thousands of distinct CDR3 sequences, roughly an eighth seen once. The sequencing used PBMCs from the stem cell graft donor, collected from the stem cell graft. These receptors all come from a human donor who donated a stem cell graft to a child with combined immunodeficiency. Each CDR3 is given with its conserved first and last residue. Fields, in order: clone size, J gene, V gene, D gene, CDR3 protein, CDR3 DNA. The D gene is left open where the match is weak. The size entry is marked missing in some rows and otherwise reads once, few, many or a size class.

>few|TRBJ1-1|TRBV11-3|.
CASSLGVWGANTEAFF
TGTGCCAGCAGCTTGGGGGTTTGGGGCGCGAACACTGAAGCTTTCTTT
>many|TRBJ2-7|TRBV6-5|TRBD2
CASKGTSGKSHEQYF
TGTGCCAGCAAGGGGACTAGCGGGAAATCCCACGAGCAGTACTTC
>few|TRBJ2-2|TRBV9|.
CASSVEAGMNTGELFF
TGTGCCAGCAGCGTAGAAGCGGGCATGAACACCGGGGAGCTGTTTTTT
>few|TRBJ2-3|TRBV7-2|.
CASSLWGLLSDTQYF
TGTGCCAGCAGCTTATGGGGGCTGTTATCCGATACGCAGTATTTT
>many|TRBJ2-7|TRBV7-9|TRBD1
CASSGTEGREQYF
TGTGCCAGCAGCGGGACAGAGGGTAGAGAGCAGTACTTC
>.|TRBJ2-1|TRBV15|TRBD2
CATSRRAGVNNEQFF
TGTGCCACCAGCAGGCGGGCGGGAGTAAACAATGAGCAGTTCTTC
>few|TRBJ2-7|TRBV20-1|.
CSAAREINYEQYF
TGCAGTGCTGCGCGGGAAATAAACTACGAGCAGTACTTC
>many|TRBJ2-4|TRBV28|.
CASTSQGRQNIQYF
TGTGCCAGCACCTCCCAGGGCCGCCAAAACATTCAGTACTTC
>many|TRBJ2-3|TRBV7-3|.
CASSLWGTSTDTQYF
TGTGCCAGCAGCTTATGGGGGACTAGCACAGATACGCAGTATTTT
>.|TRBJ2-7|TRBV20-1|TRBD1
CSAPDVQGASYEQYF
TGCAGTGCCCCGGATGTGCAGGGGGCCAGCTACGAGCAGTACTTC
>few|TRBJ2-5|TRBV15|TRBD2
CATSSRGGYQETQYF
TGTGCCACCTCCTCTCGGGGGGGGTATCAAGAGACCCAGTACTTC
>.|TRBJ2-5|TRBV20-1|.
CSALSGTQETQYF
TGCAGTGCTCTCTCCGGGACCCAAGAGACCCAGTACTTC
>many|TRBJ2-1|TRBV5-1|TRBD1
CASSQGQGGWNEQFF
TGCGCCAGCAGCCAGGGACAGGGGGGTTGGAATGAGCAGTTCTTC
>few|TRBJ2-2|TRBV7-9|.
CASSLTGPPGELFF
TGTGCCAGCAGCTTAACTGGACCACCCGGGGAGCTGTTTTTT
>few|TRBJ2-5|TRBV5-1|.
CASSLRPNVGTQYF
TGCGCCAGTTCCCTCAGGCCCAACGTGGGGACCCAGTACTTC
>few|TRBJ2-1|TRBV30|.
CAWSVILNEQFF
TGTGCCTGGAGTGTGATCCTGAATGAGCAGTTCTTC
>many|TRBJ1-1|TRBV12-3/TRBV12-4|TRBD1
CASSLGQEAFF
TGTGCCAGCAGTTTGGGACAGGAAGCTTTCTTT
>.|TRBJ2-5|TRBV12-3/TRBV12-4|.
CASSYSPGTQYF
TGTGCCAGCAGCTATTCCCCTGGGACCCAGTACTTC
>few|TRBJ1-1|TRBV15|.
CATSRDLWGTAFF
TGTGCCACCAGCAGAGATCTCTGGGGGACGGCTTTCTTT
>.|TRBJ1-5|TRBV2|.
CASSTFMNQPQHF
TGTGCCAGCAGTACCTTCATGAATCAGCCCCAGCATTTT
>few|TRBJ1-3|TRBV7-2|TRBD1
CASSQGGYSGNTIYF
TGTGCCAGCAGCCAGGGGGGGTACTCTGGAAACACCATATATTTT
>few|TRBJ2-3|TRBV29-1|TRBD1
CSVNYRDRGFITDTQYF
TGCAGCGTGAATTACCGGGACAGGGGGTTCATCACAGATACGCAGTATTTT
>.|TRBJ2-2|TRBV7-8|.
CASSLQGRVTGELFF
TGTGCCAGCAGCTTGCAGGGGCGGGTCACCGGGGAGCTGTTTTTT
>few|TRBJ2-3|TRBV12-3/TRBV12-4|TRBD2
CASSLVRGGAGDTQYF
TGTGCCAGCAGTTTAGTCCGCGGGGGGGCTGGAGATACGCAGTATTTT
>.|TRBJ1-2|TRBV4-3|.
CASSQDQGSNLNYGYTF
TGCGCCAGCAGCCAAGATCAGGGCAGTAACCTTAACTATGGCTACACCTTC
>few|TRBJ2-7|TRBV12-3/TRBV12-4|.
CASSVRDGAYEQYF
TGTGCCAGCAGTGTACGGGACGGAGCCTACGAGCAGTACTTC
>few|TRBJ2-2|TRBV7-7|TRBD1
CASSFQTGPTGELFF
TGTGCCAGCAGCTTCCAGACAGGGCCCACCGGGGAGCTGTTTTTT
>few|TRBJ1-2|TRBV10-3|.
CAATDSSANYGYTF
TGTGCCGCGACAGATTCAAGCGCTAACTATGGCTACACCTTC
>few|TRBJ2-1|TRBV6-2/TRBV6-3|TRBD2
CASETSGGGVSYNEQFF
TGTGCCAGCGAAACTAGCGGGGGGGGTGTCTCCTACAATGAGCAGTTCTTC
>.|TRBJ2-3|TRBV12-3/TRBV12-4|.
CASSLGGGEYF
TGTGCCAGCAGTTTGGGGGGGGGCGAGTATTTT
>.|TRBJ1-5|TRBV15|.
CATSRDPWGNQPQHF
TGTGCCACCAGCAGAGATCCCTGGGGGAATCAGCCCCAGCATTTT
>.|TRBJ1-3|TRBV12-3/TRBV12-4|.
CASSTDLDPSGNTIYF
TGTGCCAGCAGCACAGATTTAGACCCCTCTGGAAACACCATATATTTT
>.|TRBJ2-7|TRBV18|TRBD1
CASSNRGRPHEQYF
TGTGCCAGCTCAAACAGGGGGCGCCCCCACGAGCAGTACTTC
>many|TRBJ2-3|TRBV7-2|TRBD2
CASSLASGVTSTDTQYF
TGTGCCAGCAGCTTAGCTAGCGGGGTTACTAGCACAGATACGCAGTATTTT
>many|TRBJ2-7|TRBV20-1|TRBD2
CSARDGLAAYEQYF
TGCAGTGCTAGAGATGGTCTAGCGGCCTACGAGCAGTACTTC
>.|TRBJ2-1|TRBV6-2/TRBV6-3|.
CASSSIALLLPFF
TGTGCCAGCAGCTCCATTGCACTCTTGCTTCCGTTCTTC
>many|TRBJ2-1|TRBV5-1|.
CASSSQTGKYNEQFF
TGCGCCAGCAGCTCCCAAACCGGGAAGTACAATGAGCAGTTCTTC
>.|TRBJ1-6|TRBV12-3/TRBV12-4|.
CASSRNSPLHF
TGTGCCAGCAGCCGGAATTCACCCCTCCACTTT
>few|TRBJ2-3|TRBV4-1|TRBD1
CASSHLLGQGTDTQYF
TGCGCCAGCAGCCACCTTTTAGGACAGGGAACAGATACGCAGTATTTT
>.|TRBJ2-1|TRBV12-3/TRBV12-4|.
CASSSLGLSSYNEQFF
TGTGCCAGCAGTTCACTAGGACTGAGCTCCTACAATGAGCAGTTCTTC
>.|TRBJ1-3|TRBV7-2|.
CASSLQGMLGNTIYF
TGTGCCAGCAGCCTTCAGGGAATGTTGGGAAACACCATATATTTT
>few|TRBJ2-2|TRBV3-1|.
CASSQGLVGTGELFF
TGTGCCAGCAGCCAAGGACTAGTCGGCACCGGGGAGCTGTTTTTT
>many|TRBJ1-5|TRBV15|TRBD1
CATSTGQGNQPQHF
TGTGCCACCAGCACTGGACAGGGCAATCAGCCCCAGCATTTT
>.|TRBJ1-4|TRBV6-5|TRBD1
CASSYSGQMGEKLFF
TGTGCCAGCAGTTACTCGGGACAGATGGGTGAAAAACTGTTTTTT
>.|TRBJ2-7|TRBV6-1|TRBD2
CASSQGLAGGRYEQYF
TGTGCCAGCAGTCAGGGACTAGCGGGAGGACGGTACGAGCAGTACTTC
>once|TRBJ2-7|TRBV6-2/TRBV6-3|TRBD2
CASRTWVAGLSYEQYF
TGTGCCAGCCGTACCTGGGTAGCGGGACTGTCCTACGAGCAGTACTTC
>few|TRBJ1-6|TRBV12-3/TRBV12-4|.
CATGESSYNSPLHF
TGTGCCACAGGGGAGAGCTCCTATAATTCACCCCTCCACTTT
>many|TRBJ2-6|TRBV6-2/TRBV6-3|TRBD2
CASKAGSSGANVLTF
TGTGCCAGCAAAGCGGGGAGCTCTGGGGCCAACGTCCTGACTTTC
>few|TRBJ1-5|TRBV7-9|.
CASSLVGPGNQPQHF
TGTGCCAGCAGCTTAGTAGGTCCAGGCAATCAGCCCCAGCATTTT
>.|TRBJ2-1|TRBV2|TRBD2
CASGTSGGYSYNEQFF
TGTGCCAGCGGGACTAGCGGGGGGTACTCCTACAATGAGCAGTTCTTC
>.|TRBJ2-5|TRBV12-3/TRBV12-4|TRBD1
CASSQHRGPETRYF
TGTGCCAGCAGTCAACACAGGGGGCCCGAGACCCGGTACTTC
>many|TRBJ2-3|TRBV29-1|.
CSVALRWVSTDTQYF
TGCAGCGTTGCCCTCCGATGGGTAAGCACAGATACGCAGTATTTT
>many|TRBJ2-5|TRBV27|TRBD1
CASSLFGGQGRTQYF
TGTGCCAGCAGTTTATTCGGGGGACAGGGGCGGACCCAGTACTTC
>.|TRBJ2-5|TRBV2|.
CASSEGRGSPETQYF
TGTGCCAGCAGTGAAGGGAGGGGTAGCCCAGAGACCCAGTACTTC
>.|TRBJ1-2|TRBV6-2/TRBV6-3|.
CASSFQGRGGGNGYTF
TGTGCCAGCAGTTTCCAGGGTCGCGGAGGAGGAAACGGCTACACCTTC
>few|TRBJ2-1|TRBV4-3|TRBD2
CASSQVQLGLQYNEQFF
TGCGCCAGCAGCCAAGTCCAGCTGGGACTACAGTACAATGAGCAGTTCTTC
>many|TRBJ2-7|TRBV12-3/TRBV12-4|.
CASSSAGHLYEQYF
TGTGCCAGCAGTTCGGCGGGACACCTCTACGAGCAGTACTTC
>many|TRBJ1-1|TRBV6-1|.
CASRSYLEGVAFF
TGTGCCAGCAGAAGTTACTTGGAAGGTGTAGCTTTCTTT